Shown below are 8 T cell receptor beta chains from a single sample sequenced in a study of CD8+ T cells in alopecia areata. In each case, RNA was isolated and then reverse transcribed into cDNA as the sequencing template. TCRdb keeps only in-frame clones here, not all; method: immunoSEQ multiplex PCR. The data contain 150,000 to 200,000 clones, approximately 61% of them seen just once; the ten biggest clones take up over 0.9%. Treatment given: oral pan-JAK inhibitor, 5-10 mg twice daily. Sample: CD4+ T cells sorted from blood, taken at week 24, from a patient treated with tofacitinib. These receptors were obtained from a human donor with alopecia areata.

The V gene is TRBV6-5, the J gene TRBJ2-7; 12 nucleotides line up with TRBD2. CDR3 size: 16 residues. From germline, CDR1 is MNHEY and CDR2 SVGAGI. With 4 bases clipped from V and 2 bases from J, the junction kept 6 bases outside the gene matches. The CDR3 bases are TGTGCCAGCAGTTTCCTACTAGCGGGGGGAACCTACGAGCAGTACTTC. This translates into CASSFLLAGGTYEQYF.

This clone was seen only once. J is TRBJ1-6 and V is TRBV4-2; D is unclear. V was trimmed by 1 base and J by 7 bases, leaving 11 bases between them. Germline CDR1 LGHNA, CDR2 YNFKEQ. The CDR3 covers 15 residues. The CDR3 nucleotides are TGTGCCAGCAGCCAAGGAGACATCAGGAATTCACCCCTCCACTTT. This sequence encodes CASSQGDIRNSPLHF.

This clone has only a few counts. The V gene is TRBV30, the J gene TRBJ2-5; D is ambiguous. The CDR3 is made up of 11 amino acids. Germline CDR1 and CDR2: GTSNPN and SVGIG (reference sequence). The ends were cut back, 0 bases at V and 4 bases at J, with 3 bases in the middle. CDR3 residues: CAWSVPETQYF. The CDR3 DNA reads as TGTGCCTGGAGTGTACCAGAGACCCAGTACTTC.

This clone appeared a single time. The V call is TRBV4-3, the J call TRBJ2-5; D remains unclear. Gene TRBJ2-7 matches the end of the DNA better, so the J call may be wrong. CDR1 is LGHNA, CDR2 YSLEER, per germline. This CDR3 spans 15 amino acids. CDR3 region: CASSQDASGSYEQYF. The DNA of the CDR3 is TGCGCCAGCAGCCAAGACGCTAGTGGATCCTACGAGCAGTACTTC.

This chain links TRBV5-1 with TRBJ2-5; the match to TRBD2 covers 10 bases. The CDR3 extends over 14 amino acids. V was pared by 4 bases and J by 5 bases, with 5 bases of the junction left unmatched. The V gene's germline CDR1 is SGHRS and CDR2 YFSETQ. The CDR3 is CASSIAGGRETQYF. As DNA, the CDR3 is TGCGCCAGCAGCATAGCGGGGGGTCGGGAGACCCAGTACTTC.

This clone was observed a single time. The chain couples TRBV4-3 to TRBJ1-5; tentatively, D is TRBD1 (6 bases). CDR3 length: 16 amino acids. The germline CDR1 and CDR2 sequences are LGHNA and YSLEER. With 4 bases removed from V and 6 bases from J, the gap between germline ends came to 19 bases. The CDR3 loop reads CASSPTRGAHSQPQHF. The CDR3 DNA sequence: TGCGCCAGCAGCCCGACGCGGGGGGCGCATAGTCAGCCCCAGCATTTT.

A word on this clone: This sample includes further DNA sequences coding for the same CDR3. The chain carries TRBV29-1 and TRBJ2-7; a possible D gene is TRBD2 (6 bases). The V end lost 4 bases, the J end lost 0 bases, and 10 bases lay between the germline ends. Per the germline V gene, CDR1 is SQVTM and CDR2 is ANQGSEA. This CDR3 is built from 13 residues. The CDR3 spells CSVAGTVSYEQYF. DNA of the CDR3: TGCAGCGTTGCGGGGACTGTCTCCTACGAGCAGTACTTC.

The CDR3 region is CASSVEEGGDYGYTF. The CDR3 nucleotides read TGTGCCAGCAGCGTAGAGGAGGGTGGAGACTATGGCTACACCTTC. The V and J genes are TRBV9 and TRBJ1-2; D remains unclear. Trimming removed 0 bases at V and 3 bases at J, with 12 bases between. The germline CDR1 and CDR2 sequences are SGDLS and YYNGEE. The CDR3 runs 15 residues.